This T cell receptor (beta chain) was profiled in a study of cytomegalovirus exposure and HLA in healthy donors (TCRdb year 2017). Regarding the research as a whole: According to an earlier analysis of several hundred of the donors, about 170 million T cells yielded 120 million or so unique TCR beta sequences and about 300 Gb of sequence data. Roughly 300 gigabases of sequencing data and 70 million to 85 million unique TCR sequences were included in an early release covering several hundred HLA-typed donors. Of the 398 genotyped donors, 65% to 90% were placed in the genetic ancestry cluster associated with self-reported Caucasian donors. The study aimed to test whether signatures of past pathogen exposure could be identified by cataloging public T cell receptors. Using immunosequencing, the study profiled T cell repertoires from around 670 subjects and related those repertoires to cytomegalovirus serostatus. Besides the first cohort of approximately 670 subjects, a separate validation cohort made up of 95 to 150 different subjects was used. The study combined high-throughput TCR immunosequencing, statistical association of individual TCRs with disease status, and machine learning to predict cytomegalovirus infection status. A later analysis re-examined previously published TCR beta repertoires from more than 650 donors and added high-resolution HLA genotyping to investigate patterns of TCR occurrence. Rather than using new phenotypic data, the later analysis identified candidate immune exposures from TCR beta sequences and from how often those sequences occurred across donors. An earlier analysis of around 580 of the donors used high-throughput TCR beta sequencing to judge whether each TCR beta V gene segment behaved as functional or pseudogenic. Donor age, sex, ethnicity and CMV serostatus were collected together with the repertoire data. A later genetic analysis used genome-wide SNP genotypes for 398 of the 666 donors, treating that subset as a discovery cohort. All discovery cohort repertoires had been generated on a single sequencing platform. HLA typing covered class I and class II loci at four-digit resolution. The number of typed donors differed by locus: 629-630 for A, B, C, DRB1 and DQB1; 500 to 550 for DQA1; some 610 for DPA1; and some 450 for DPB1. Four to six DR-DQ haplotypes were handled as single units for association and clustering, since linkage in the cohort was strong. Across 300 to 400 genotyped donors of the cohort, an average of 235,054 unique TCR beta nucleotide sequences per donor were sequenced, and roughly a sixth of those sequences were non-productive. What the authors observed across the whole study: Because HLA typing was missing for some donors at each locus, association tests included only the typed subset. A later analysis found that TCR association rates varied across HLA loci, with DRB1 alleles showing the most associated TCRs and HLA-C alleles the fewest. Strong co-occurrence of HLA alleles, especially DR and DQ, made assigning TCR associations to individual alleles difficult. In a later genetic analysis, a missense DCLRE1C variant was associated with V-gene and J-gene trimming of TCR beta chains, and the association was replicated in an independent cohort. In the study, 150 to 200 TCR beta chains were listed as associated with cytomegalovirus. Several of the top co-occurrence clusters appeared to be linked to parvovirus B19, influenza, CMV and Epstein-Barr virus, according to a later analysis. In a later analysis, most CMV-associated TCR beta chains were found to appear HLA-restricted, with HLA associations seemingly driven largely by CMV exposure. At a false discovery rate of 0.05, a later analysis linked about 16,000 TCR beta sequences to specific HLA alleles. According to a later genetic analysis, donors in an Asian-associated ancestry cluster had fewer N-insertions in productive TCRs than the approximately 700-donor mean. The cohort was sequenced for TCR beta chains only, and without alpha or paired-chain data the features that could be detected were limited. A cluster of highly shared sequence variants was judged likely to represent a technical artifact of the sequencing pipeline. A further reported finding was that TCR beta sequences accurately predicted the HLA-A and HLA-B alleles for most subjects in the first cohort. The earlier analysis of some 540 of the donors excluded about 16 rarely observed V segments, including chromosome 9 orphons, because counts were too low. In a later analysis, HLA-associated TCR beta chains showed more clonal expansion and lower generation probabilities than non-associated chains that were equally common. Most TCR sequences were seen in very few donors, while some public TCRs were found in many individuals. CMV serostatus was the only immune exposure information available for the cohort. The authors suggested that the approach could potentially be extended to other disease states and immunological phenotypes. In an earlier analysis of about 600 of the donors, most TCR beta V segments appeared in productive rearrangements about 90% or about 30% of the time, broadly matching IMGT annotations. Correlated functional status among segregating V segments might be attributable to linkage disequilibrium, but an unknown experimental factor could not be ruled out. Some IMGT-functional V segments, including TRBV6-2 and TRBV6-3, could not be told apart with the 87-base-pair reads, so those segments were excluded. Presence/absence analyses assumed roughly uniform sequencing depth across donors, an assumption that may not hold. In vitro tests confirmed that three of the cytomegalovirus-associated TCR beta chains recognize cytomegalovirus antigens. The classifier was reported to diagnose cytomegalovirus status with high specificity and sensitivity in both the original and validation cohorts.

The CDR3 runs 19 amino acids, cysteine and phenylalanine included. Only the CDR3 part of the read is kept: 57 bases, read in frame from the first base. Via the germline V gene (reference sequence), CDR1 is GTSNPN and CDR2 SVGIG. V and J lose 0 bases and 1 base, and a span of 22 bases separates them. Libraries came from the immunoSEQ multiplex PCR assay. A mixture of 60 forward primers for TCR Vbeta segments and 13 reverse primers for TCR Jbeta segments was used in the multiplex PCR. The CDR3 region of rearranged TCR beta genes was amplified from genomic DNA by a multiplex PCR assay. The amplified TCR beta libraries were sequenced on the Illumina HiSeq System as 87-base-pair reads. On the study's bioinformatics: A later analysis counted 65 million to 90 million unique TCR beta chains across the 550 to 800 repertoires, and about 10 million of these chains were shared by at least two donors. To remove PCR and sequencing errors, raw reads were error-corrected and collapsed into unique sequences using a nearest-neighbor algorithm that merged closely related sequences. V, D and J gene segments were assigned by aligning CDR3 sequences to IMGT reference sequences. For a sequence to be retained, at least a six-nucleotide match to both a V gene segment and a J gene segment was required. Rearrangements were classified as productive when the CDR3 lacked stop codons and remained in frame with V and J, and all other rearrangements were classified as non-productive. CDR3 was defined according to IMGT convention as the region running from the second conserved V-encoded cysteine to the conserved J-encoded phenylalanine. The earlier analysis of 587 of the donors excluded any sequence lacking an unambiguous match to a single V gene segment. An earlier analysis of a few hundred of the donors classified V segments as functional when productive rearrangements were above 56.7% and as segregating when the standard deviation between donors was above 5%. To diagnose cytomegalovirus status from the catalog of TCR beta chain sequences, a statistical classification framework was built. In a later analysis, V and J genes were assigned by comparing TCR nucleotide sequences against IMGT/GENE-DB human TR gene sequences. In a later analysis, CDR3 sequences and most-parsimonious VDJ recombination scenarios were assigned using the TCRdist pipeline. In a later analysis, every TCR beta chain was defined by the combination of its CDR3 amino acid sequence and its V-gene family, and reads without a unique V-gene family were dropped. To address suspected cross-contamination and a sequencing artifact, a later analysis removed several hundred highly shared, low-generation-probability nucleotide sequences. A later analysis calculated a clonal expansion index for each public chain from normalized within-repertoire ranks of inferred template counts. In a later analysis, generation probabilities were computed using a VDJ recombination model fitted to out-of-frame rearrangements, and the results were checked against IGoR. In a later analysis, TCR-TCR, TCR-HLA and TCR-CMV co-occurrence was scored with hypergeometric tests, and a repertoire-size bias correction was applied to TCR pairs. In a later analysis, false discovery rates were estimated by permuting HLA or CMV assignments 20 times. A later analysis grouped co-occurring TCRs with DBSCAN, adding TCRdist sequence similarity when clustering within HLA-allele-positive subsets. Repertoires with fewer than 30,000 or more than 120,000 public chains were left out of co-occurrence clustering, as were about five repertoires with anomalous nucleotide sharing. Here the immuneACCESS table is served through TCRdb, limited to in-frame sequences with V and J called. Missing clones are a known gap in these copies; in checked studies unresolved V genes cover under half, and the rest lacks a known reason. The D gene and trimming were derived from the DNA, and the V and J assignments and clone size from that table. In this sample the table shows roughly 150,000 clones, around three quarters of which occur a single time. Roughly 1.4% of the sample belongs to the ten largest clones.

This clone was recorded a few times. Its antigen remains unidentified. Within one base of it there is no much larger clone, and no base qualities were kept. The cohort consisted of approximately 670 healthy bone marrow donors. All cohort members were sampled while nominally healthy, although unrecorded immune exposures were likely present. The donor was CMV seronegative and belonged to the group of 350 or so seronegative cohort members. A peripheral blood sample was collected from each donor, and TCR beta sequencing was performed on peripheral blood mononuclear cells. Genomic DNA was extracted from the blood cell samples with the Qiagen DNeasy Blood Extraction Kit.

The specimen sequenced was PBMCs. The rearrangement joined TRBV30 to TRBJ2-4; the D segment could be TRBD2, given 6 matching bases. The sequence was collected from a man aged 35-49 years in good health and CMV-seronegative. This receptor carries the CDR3 CAWSVRRQGGVAAKNIQYF. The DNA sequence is TGTGCCTGGAGTGTACGTCGGCAGGGCGGGGTAGCCGCCAAAAACATTCAGTACTTC.